These T cell receptor beta chains were read from a single sample in a study of cytomegalovirus exposure and HLA in healthy donors. Produced via immunoSEQ multiplex PCR; TCRdb's table is partial and in-frame only. The data contain 200,000 to 300,000 clones, about 81% of them singletons. The sequencing input was PBMCs. These TCRs come from a woman between 55 and 75 years old in good health and CMV-seropositive. The CDR3 runs from the conserved cysteine through the conserved F or W. Each record gives: D gene, V gene, clone size, J gene, CDR3 DNA, CDR3 protein. D genes are given only for firm matches. Size tells how often a clone was seen (once, few, many) or the class of an expanded clone, and some rows leave it out.

d_gene: NA
v_gene: TRBV5-1
abundance: NA
j_gene: TRBJ1-1
CDR3nt: TGCGCCAGCAGCGATCAAGGCAGGGTGAACACTGAAGCTTTCTTT
CDR3aa: CASSDQGRVNTEAFF

d_gene: TRBD1
v_gene: TRBV6-1
abundance: NA
j_gene: TRBJ1-2
CDR3nt: TGTGCCAGCAGTGAGGTGAAGGGGGCCCCCTACACCTTC
CDR3aa: CASSEVKGAPYTF

d_gene: NA
v_gene: TRBV10-3
abundance: NA
j_gene: TRBJ1-1
CDR3nt: TGTGCCATCAGTCCCGGTAACACTGAAGCTTTCTTT
CDR3aa: CAISPGNTEAFF

d_gene: TRBD2
v_gene: TRBV18
abundance: few
j_gene: TRBJ2-5
CDR3nt: TGTGCCAGCTCACCGTTGAGCGCGACTAGCGGGAGTTCAGAGACCCAGTACTTC
CDR3aa: CASSPLSATSGSSETQYF

d_gene: NA
v_gene: TRBV28
abundance: NA
j_gene: TRBJ2-3
CDR3nt: TGTGCCAGCAGTTTAGGGGGCCCGGGCTCGCGAATTAGTGATACGCAGTATTTT
CDR3aa: CASSLGGPGSRISDTQYF

d_gene: TRBD2
v_gene: TRBV9
abundance: NA
j_gene: TRBJ2-1
CDR3nt: TGTGCCAGCAGCTATACTAGCGGGAGTAGCAATGAGCAGTTCTTC
CDR3aa: CASSYTSGSSNEQFF

d_gene: NA
v_gene: TRBV25-1
abundance: NA
j_gene: TRBJ2-7
CDR3nt: TGTGCCAGCAGCGAGCCGGGGGACAGAGGCTACGAGCAGTACTTC
CDR3aa: CASSEPGDRGYEQYF

d_gene: NA
v_gene: TRBV5-1
abundance: NA
j_gene: TRBJ2-5
CDR3nt: TGCGCCAGCAAAACGGGGAACCAAGAGACCCAGTACTTC
CDR3aa: CASKTGNQETQYF

d_gene: TRBD1
v_gene: TRBV6-5
abundance: NA
j_gene: TRBJ1-2
CDR3nt: TGTGCCAGCATTGACAGGGTAGGAGGCTACACCTTC
CDR3aa: CASIDRVGGYTF

d_gene: NA
v_gene: TRBV10-2
abundance: few
j_gene: TRBJ2-7
CDR3nt: TGCGCCAGCAGTGAGAGGGGACTCACGGGGGCCTACGAGCAGTACTTC
CDR3aa: CASSERGLTGAYEQYF

d_gene: NA
v_gene: TRBV2
abundance: NA
j_gene: TRBJ1-2
CDR3nt: TGTGCCAGCAGTTCCCCCGGTTGGGACACCTCTAACTATGGCTACACCTTC
CDR3aa: CASSSPGWDTSNYGYTF

d_gene: NA
v_gene: TRBV9
abundance: NA
j_gene: TRBJ2-2
CDR3nt: TGTGCCAGCAGCCCGATCGGGAGCGCGGCCGGGGAGCTGTTTTTT
CDR3aa: CASSPIGSAAGELFF

d_gene: NA
v_gene: TRBV5-4
abundance: NA
j_gene: TRBJ1-6
CDR3nt: TGTGCCAGCAGCTTGGGGATCCTAGCTAATTCACCCCTCCACTTT
CDR3aa: CASSLGILANSPLHF

d_gene: NA
v_gene: TRBV9
abundance: NA
j_gene: TRBJ1-1
CDR3nt: TGTGCCAGCAGCCCCCTATTTGGCGGTGGTACTGAAGCTTTCTTT
CDR3aa: CASSPLFGGGTEAFF

d_gene: TRBD1
v_gene: TRBV2
abundance: NA
j_gene: TRBJ1-2
CDR3nt: TGTGCCAGCAGTTCCGTTGGACAGGGGGCGGGAGGCTACACCTTC
CDR3aa: CASSSVGQGAGGYTF

d_gene: TRBD2
v_gene: TRBV12-5
abundance: NA
j_gene: TRBJ2-4
CDR3nt: TGTGCTAGTGTACTAGCGGGAGACTCCATTCAGTACTTC
CDR3aa: CASVLAGDSIQYF

d_gene: NA
v_gene: TRBV7-9
abundance: NA
j_gene: TRBJ1-2
CDR3nt: TGTGCCAGCACGCTGCGAAGCGCTAACTATGGCTACACCTTC
CDR3aa: CASTLRSANYGYTF

d_gene: TRBD2
v_gene: TRBV11-2
abundance: NA
j_gene: TRBJ2-7
CDR3nt: TGTGCCAGCAGCTTAACGAGCGGGATATACGAGCAGTACTTC
CDR3aa: CASSLTSGIYEQYF

d_gene: TRBD1
v_gene: TRBV6-1
abundance: NA
j_gene: TRBJ1-1
CDR3nt: TGTGCCAGCAGGGGACTGACAGGGGGCATCGCTGAAGCTTTCTTT
CDR3aa: CASRGLTGGIAEAFF

d_gene: NA
v_gene: TRBV5-1
abundance: NA
j_gene: TRBJ2-3
CDR3nt: TGCGCCAGCAGCTTTCGGTTTCGTGGAGATACGCAGTATTTT
CDR3aa: CASSFRFRGDTQYF

d_gene: NA
v_gene: TRBV7-9
abundance: few
j_gene: TRBJ1-1
CDR3nt: TGTTCCAGCAGCGGTCCAGGGGTGAGGGGGGGGAACACTGAAGCTTTCTTT
CDR3aa: CSSSGPGVRGGNTEAFF

d_gene: TRBD2
v_gene: TRBV7-9
abundance: few
j_gene: TRBJ2-3
CDR3nt: TGTGCCAGCATGCGTGCTAGCGGGAGATTTGGAGATACGCAGTATTTT
CDR3aa: CASMRASGRFGDTQYF

d_gene: NA
v_gene: TRBV19
abundance: NA
j_gene: TRBJ2-1
CDR3nt: TGTGCCAGTAGTATAGAGGGCAGCTCCTACAATGAGCAGTTCTTC
CDR3aa: CASSIEGSSYNEQFF

d_gene: TRBD2
v_gene: TRBV2
abundance: once
j_gene: TRBJ2-1
CDR3nt: TGTGCCAGCAGTGGGCGGACCGGGACTAACTACAATGAGCAGTTCTTC
CDR3aa: CASSGRTGTNYNEQFF

d_gene: NA
v_gene: TRBV5-4
abundance: NA
j_gene: TRBJ2-6
CDR3nt: TGTGCCAGCAGCCGATCCACAGGGTCTGGGGCCAACGTCCTGACTTTC
CDR3aa: CASSRSTGSGANVLTF

d_gene: NA
v_gene: TRBV28
abundance: once
j_gene: TRBJ1-5
CDR3nt: TGTGCCAGCAGTTGGAGGGACCTCGGGGGGAATGGCAATCAGCCCCAGCATTTT
CDR3aa: CASSWRDLGGNGNQPQHF

d_gene: TRBD1
v_gene: TRBV5-6
abundance: NA
j_gene: TRBJ2-7
CDR3nt: TGTGCCAGCAACGGACAGGGGGCTCTGTACGAGCAGTACTTC
CDR3aa: CASNGQGALYEQYF

d_gene: NA
v_gene: TRBV9
abundance: few
j_gene: TRBJ1-2
CDR3nt: TGTGCCAGCAGCGTAGGTCAGGGTGGTAACTATGGCTACACCTTC
CDR3aa: CASSVGQGGNYGYTF

d_gene: TRBD2
v_gene: TRBV11-1
abundance: NA
j_gene: TRBJ2-7
CDR3nt: TGTGCCAGCAGCTCCTCCGGGACTAGCGGCTTTAGCTCCTACGAGCAGTACTTC
CDR3aa: CASSSSGTSGFSSYEQYF

d_gene: NA
v_gene: TRBV27
abundance: NA
j_gene: TRBJ1-5
CDR3nt: TGTGCCAGCAGTTTATTGGGGGGTTCCCAGCCCCAGCATTTT
CDR3aa: CASSLLGGSQPQHF

d_gene: NA
v_gene: TRBV6-1
abundance: NA
j_gene: TRBJ2-7
CDR3nt: TGTGCCAGCAGTGGGGGGGACAGTCCCCCCTACGAGCAGTACTTC
CDR3aa: CASSGGDSPPYEQYF

d_gene: TRBD1
v_gene: TRBV7-3
abundance: NA
j_gene: TRBJ1-1
CDR3nt: TGTGCCAGCAGCTCGGGACAGCAGATCTTCTTT
CDR3aa: CASSSGQQIFF

d_gene: NA
v_gene: TRBV29-1
abundance: NA
j_gene: TRBJ1-1
CDR3nt: TGCAGCGTTGAGAGGGTACCTATGAACACTGAAGCTTTCTTT
CDR3aa: CSVERVPMNTEAFF

d_gene: NA
v_gene: TRBV27
abundance: NA
j_gene: TRBJ1-6
CDR3nt: TGTGCCAGCAGTTTATCAATTCAGGCATCACCCCTCCACTTT
CDR3aa: CASSLSIQASPLHF

d_gene: NA
v_gene: TRBV25-1
abundance: few
j_gene: TRBJ1-5
CDR3nt: TGTGCCAGCAGTGATTCAGGAAGGGGTCATCAGCCCCAGCATTTT
CDR3aa: CASSDSGRGHQPQHF

d_gene: NA
v_gene: TRBV5-4
abundance: NA
j_gene: TRBJ1-6
CDR3nt: TGTGCCAGCAGCTTGGAGCGGGGGGCGGACTCACCCCTCCACTTT
CDR3aa: CASSLERGADSPLHF

d_gene: NA
v_gene: TRBV5-1
abundance: NA
j_gene: TRBJ2-7
CDR3nt: TGCGCCAGCAGCTTGGGGCAGGGAAACTACGAGCAGTACTTC
CDR3aa: CASSLGQGNYEQYF